The clone carrying this TCR beta chain was seen only a few times. Its antigen is unknown. The data are from a study of human T cells and chemical hapten exposure. The overall study: Weekly administration of diphenylcyclopropenone to the scalp of patients continued throughout the approximately 23-week study.

Time point of the sample: patch test 1, 2 weeks after DPC sensitization. As for treatment: therapeutic diphenylcyclopropenone sensitization with weekly scalp DPC. TCRdb independently ran MiXCR on the RACE reads; one entry per CDR3 protein. The table has about 360,000 distinct CDR3 sequences, about 7% seen once. Study-wide results and limits: Expanded TCRs formed significantly more large CDR3 similarity clusters than controls. Since the donors had alopecia, their immune response may not be the same as that of healthy people.

Sequencing used whole blood, obtained in connection with sensitization to the hapten diphenylcyclopropenone (DPC). The TCR sequence derives from a woman aged 18-29 years with alopecia areata. Some clones in this sample may be carry-over from other donors' samples.

CDR3: CASSLETSGYNEQFF. DNA for the CDR3: TGTGCCAGCAGTTTAGAGACTAGCGGTTACAATGAGCAGTTCTTC. This chain joins TRBV12-3 or TRBV12-4 and TRBJ2-1; 9 bases match TRBD2. The CDR3 length is 15 residues. V shed 1 base and J 4 bases; nucleotides not matched to a gene: 2.